This TCR beta chain was sequenced in a study of blood T cell repertoires in COVID-19. Overall study context: Acute-phase and convalescent COVID-19 samples originated in the United States, Italy and Spain. PBMCs, B-cell-depleted T cells, or T cells provided the cDNA or gDNA that made up the material.

Authors' data handling: Estimation of nucleated cell counts relied on the amplification of reference gene primers. Using immunoSEQ multiplex PCR, the repertoire was profiled, and TCRdb retains in-frame clones only, with some absent. V and J calls and clone size are those listed in that table; D and trimming were worked out from the DNA. The repertoire holds about 190,000 clones, with around 80% as singletons. With 7 bases removed from V and 7 bases from J, the gap between germline ends came to 17 bases. There are 15 residues in the CDR3. CDR1 is MDHEN and CDR2 is SYDVKM in the germline V gene. The clonotype originates from a woman aged 80 or over with active or convalescent COVID-19. The sequencing sample was made of peripheral blood. The rearrangement uses TRBV28 and TRBJ1-6, with D tentatively TRBD1 (5 bases). CDR3 coding DNA: TGTGCCAGCATGGTTAGCGGAGGGGACAATTCACCCCTCCACTTT. As protein: CASMVSGGDNSPLHF. The complete variable domain, with remaining parts taken from reference TRBV28 and TRBJ1-6, reads DVKVTQSSRYLVKRTGEKVFLECVQDMDHENMFWYRQDPGLGLRLIYFSYDVKMKEKGDIPEGYSVSREKKERFSLILESASTNQTSMYLCASMVSGGDNSPLHFGNGTRLTVT.